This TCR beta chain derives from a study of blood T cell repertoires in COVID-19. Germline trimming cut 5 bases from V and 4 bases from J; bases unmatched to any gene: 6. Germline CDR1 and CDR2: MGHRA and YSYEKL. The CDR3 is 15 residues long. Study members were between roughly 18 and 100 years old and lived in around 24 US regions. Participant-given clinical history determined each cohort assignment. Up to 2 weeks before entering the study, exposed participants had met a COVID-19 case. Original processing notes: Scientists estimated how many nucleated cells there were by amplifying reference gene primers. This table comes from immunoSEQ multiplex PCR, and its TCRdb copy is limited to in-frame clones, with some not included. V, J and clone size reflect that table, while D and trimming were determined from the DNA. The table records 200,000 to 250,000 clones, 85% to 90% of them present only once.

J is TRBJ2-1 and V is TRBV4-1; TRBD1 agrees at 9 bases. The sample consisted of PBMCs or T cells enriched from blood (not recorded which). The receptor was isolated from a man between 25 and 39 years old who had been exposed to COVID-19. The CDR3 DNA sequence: TGCGCCAGCAGCACCCGGGACAGGGTGTACAATGAGCAGTTCTTC. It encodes CASSTRDRVYNEQFF.